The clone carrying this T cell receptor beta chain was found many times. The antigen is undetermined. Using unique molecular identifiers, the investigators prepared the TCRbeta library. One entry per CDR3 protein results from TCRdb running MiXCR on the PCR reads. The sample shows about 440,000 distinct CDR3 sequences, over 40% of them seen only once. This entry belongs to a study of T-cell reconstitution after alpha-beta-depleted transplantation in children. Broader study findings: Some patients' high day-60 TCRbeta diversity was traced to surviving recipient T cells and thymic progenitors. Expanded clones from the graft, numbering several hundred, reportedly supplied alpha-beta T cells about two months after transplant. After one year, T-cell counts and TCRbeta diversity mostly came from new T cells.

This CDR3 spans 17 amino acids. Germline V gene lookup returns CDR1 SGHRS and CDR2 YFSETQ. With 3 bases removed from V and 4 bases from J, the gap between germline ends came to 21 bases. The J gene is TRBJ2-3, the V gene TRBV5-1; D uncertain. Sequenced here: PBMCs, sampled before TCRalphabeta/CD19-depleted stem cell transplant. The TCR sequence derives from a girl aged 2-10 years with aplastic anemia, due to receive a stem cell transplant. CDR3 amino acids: CASSSYQKTGFPDTQYF. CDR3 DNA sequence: TGCGCCAGCAGCTCGTACCAGAAGACCGGGTTTCCAGATACGCAGTATTTT. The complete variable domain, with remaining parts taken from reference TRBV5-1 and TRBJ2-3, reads KAGVTQTPRYLIKTRGQQVTLSCSPISGHRSVSWYQQTPGQGLQFLFEYFSETQRNKGNFPGRFSGRQFSNSRSEMNVSTLELGDSALYLCASSSYQKTGFPDTQYFGPGTRLTVL.